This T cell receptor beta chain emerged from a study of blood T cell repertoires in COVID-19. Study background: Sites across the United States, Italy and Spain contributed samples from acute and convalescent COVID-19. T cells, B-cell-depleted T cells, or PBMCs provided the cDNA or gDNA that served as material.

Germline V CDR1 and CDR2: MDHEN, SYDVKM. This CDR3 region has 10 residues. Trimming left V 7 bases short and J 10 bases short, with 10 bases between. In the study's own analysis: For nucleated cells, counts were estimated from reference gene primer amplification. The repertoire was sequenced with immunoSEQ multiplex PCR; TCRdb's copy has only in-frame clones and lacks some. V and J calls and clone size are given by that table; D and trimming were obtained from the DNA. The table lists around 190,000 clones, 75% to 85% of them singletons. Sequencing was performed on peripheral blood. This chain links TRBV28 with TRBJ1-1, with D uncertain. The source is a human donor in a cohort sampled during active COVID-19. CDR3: CASTHTRAFF. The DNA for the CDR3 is TGTGCCAGCACCCATACCAGAGCTTTCTTT.